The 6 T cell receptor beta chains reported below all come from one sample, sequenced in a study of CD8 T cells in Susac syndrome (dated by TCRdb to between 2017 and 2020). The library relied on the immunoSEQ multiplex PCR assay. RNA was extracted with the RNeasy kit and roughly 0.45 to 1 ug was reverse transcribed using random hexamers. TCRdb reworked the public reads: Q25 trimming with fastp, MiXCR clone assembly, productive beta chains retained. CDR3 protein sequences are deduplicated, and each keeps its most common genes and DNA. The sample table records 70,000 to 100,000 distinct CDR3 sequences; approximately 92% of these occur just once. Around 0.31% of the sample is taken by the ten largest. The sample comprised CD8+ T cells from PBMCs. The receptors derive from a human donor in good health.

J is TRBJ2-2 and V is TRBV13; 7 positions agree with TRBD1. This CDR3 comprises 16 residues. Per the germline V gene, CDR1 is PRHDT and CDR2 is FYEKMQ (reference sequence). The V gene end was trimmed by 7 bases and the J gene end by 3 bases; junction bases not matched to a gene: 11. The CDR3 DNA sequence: TGTGCCAGCAACGCGAGACAGGGAAGGGACACCGGGGAGCTGTTTTTT. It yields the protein CASNARQGRDTGELFF. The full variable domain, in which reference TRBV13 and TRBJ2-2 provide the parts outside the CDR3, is AAGVIQSPRHLIKEKRETATLKCYPIPRHDTVYWYQQGPGQDPQFLISFYEKMQSDKGSIPDRFSAQQFSDYHSELNMSSLELGDSALYFCASNARQGRDTGELFFGEGSRLTVL.

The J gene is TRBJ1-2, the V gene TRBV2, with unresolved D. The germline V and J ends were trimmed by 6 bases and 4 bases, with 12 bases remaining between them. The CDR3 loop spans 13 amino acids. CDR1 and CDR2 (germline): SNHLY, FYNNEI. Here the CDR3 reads CASSPPEGYGYTF. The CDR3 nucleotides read TGTGCCAGCAGCCCTCCGGAGGGCTATGGCTACACCTTC. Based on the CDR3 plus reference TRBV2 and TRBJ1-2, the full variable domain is EPEVTQTPSHQVTQMGQEVILRCVPISNHLYFYWYRQILGQKVEFLVSFYNNEISEKSEIFDDQFSVERPDGSNFTLKIRSTKLEDSAMYFCASSPPEGYGYTFGSGTRLTVV.

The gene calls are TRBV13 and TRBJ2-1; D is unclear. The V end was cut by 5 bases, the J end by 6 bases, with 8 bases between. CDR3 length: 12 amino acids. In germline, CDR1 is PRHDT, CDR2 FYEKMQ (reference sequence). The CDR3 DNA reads TGTGCCAGCAGCCCTTCGGGCAATGAGCAGTTCTTC. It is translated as CASSPSGNEQFF.

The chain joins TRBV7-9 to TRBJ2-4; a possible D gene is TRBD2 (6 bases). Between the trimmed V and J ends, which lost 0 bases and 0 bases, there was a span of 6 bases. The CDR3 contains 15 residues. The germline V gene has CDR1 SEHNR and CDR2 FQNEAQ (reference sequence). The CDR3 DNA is TGTGCCAGCAGCTTAGCGGGGGGAGCCAAAAACATTCAGTACTTC. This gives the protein CASSLAGGAKNIQYF. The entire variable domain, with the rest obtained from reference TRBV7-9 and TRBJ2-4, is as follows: DTGVSQNPRHKITKRGQNVTFRCDPISEHNRLYWYRQTLGQGPEFLTYFQNEAQLEKSRLLSDRFSAERPKGSFSTLEIQRTEQGDSAMYLCASSLAGGAKNIQYFGAGTRLSVL.

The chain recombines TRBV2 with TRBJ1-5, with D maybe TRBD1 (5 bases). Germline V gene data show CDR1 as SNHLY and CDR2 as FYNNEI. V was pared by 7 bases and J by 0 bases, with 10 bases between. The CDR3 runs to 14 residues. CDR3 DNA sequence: TGTGCCAGCAACCCTAGGGGTAGCAATCAGCCCCAGCATTTT. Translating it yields CASNPRGSNQPQHF. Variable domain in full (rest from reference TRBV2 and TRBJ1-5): EPEVTQTPSHQVTQMGQEVILRCVPISNHLYFYWYRQILGQKVEFLVSFYNNEISEKSEIFDDQFSVERPDGSNFTLKIRSTKLEDSAMYFCASNPRGSNQPQHFGDGTRLSIL.

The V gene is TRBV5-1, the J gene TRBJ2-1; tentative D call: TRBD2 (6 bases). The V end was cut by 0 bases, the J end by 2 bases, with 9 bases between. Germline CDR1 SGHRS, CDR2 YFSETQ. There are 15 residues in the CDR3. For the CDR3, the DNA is TGCGCCAGCAGCTTGGGACCTAGCGCCTACAATGAGCAGTTCTTC. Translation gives CASSLGPSAYNEQFF.